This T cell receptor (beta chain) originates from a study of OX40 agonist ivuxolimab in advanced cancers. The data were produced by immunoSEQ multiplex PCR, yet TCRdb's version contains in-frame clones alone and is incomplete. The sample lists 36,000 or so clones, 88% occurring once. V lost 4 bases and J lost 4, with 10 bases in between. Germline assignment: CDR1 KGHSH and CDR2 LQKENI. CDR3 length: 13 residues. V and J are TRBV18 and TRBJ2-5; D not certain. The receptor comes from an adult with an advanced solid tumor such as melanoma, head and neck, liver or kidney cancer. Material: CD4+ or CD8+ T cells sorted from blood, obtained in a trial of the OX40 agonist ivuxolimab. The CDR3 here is CASSLETAETQYF. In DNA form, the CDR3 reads TGTGCCAGCTCACTAGAAACCGCAGAGACCCAGTACTTC.